These 30 T cell receptor beta chains were all obtained from the same sample, sequenced in a study of regulatory and conventional T cells in RAG deficiency. Generated by immunoSEQ multiplex PCR, the TCRdb table keeps only in-frame clones and is missing some. The data contain roughly 12,000 clones, about 92% of them singletons. Blood CD4+ CD25-low CD127-high conventional T cells supplied the genomic DNA template. These sequences were also reported in another study, on regulatory T cells. From that paper: Amplification used 52 TRBV primers and 13 TRBJ primers.

What was sequenced was CD4+ effector T cells sorted from blood. These receptors were taken from a human donor in good health.

This sequence joins TRBV7-6 and TRBJ2-7, with D possibly TRBD1 on 5 matching bases. The CDR3 runs 13 residues. Germline V gene data show CDR1 as SGHVS and CDR2 as FNYEAQ. Trimming took off 3 bases at V and 5 bases at J, with 11 bases between the two ends. This chain's CDR3 is CASSFVGRDEQYF. The CDR3 DNA sequence: TGTGCCAGCAGCTTTGTGGGCAGGGACGAGCAGTACTTC. Full variable domain (rest looked up from reference TRBV7-6 and TRBJ2-7): GAGVSQSPRYKVTKRGQDVALRCDPISGHVSLYWYRQALGQGPEFLTYFNYEAQQDKSGLPNDRFSAERPEGSISTLTIQRTEQRDSAMYRCASSFVGRDEQYFGPGTRLTVT.

The chain is built from TRBV19 and TRBJ1-5, with 10 bases that match TRBD1. With 6 bases clipped from V and 5 bases from J, the junction kept 7 bases outside the gene matches. Looked up from germline, CDR1 is LNHDA and CDR2 is SQIVND (reference sequence). The CDR3 has 15 residues. The CDR3: CASSPTGGGDQPQHF. The CDR3, as DNA: TGTGCCAGTAGCCCGACAGGGGGCGGAGATCAGCCCCAGCATTTT.

This rearrangement joins TRBV28 to TRBJ2-7, with TRBD2 matching 8 bases. This CDR3 has 13 amino acids. Germline V gene data show CDR1 as MDHEN and CDR2 as SYDVKM. Germline trimming cut 7 bases from V and 4 bases from J; bases unmatched to any gene: 6. DNA for the CDR3: TGTGCCAGCAAGGCGGGAGGACAGTACGAGCAGTACTTC. Translation: CASKAGGQYEQYF. Together with reference TRBV28 and TRBJ2-7, the CDR3 gives the full variable domain: DVKVTQSSRYLVKRTGEKVFLECVQDMDHENMFWYRQDPGLGLRLIYFSYDVKMKEKGDIPEGYSVSREKKERFSLILESASTNQTSMYLCASKAGGQYEQYFGPGTRLTVT.

V usage is TRBV13 and J usage is TRBJ1-1, with D maybe TRBD1 (5 bases). This CDR3 is 16 amino acids long. V shed 4 bases and J shed 0 bases, with 15 bases lying between them. Germline V gives CDR1 PRHDT, CDR2 FYEKMQ (reference sequence). The CDR3 is CASSSQEGSVNTEAFF. For the CDR3, the DNA is TGTGCCAGCAGCTCCCAGGAGGGGTCGGTGAACACTGAAGCTTTCTTT.

This sequence joins TRBV30 and TRBJ1-5; the match to TRBD1 covers 8 bases. CDR3 length equals 17 residues. V trimming: 4 bases; J trimming: 2 bases; junction bases outside the gene matches: 13. The germline V gene encodes CDR1 GTSNPN and CDR2 SVGIG (reference sequence). DNA of the CDR3: TGTGCCTGGACCCCGGGGACAGGACTTCACGGCAATCAGCCCCAGCATTTT. Translation gives CAWTPGTGLHGNQPQHF.

The CDR3 coding sequence is TGTGCCAGCAGCACAGGTAACCAGCCCCAGCATTTT. This encodes CASSTGNQPQHF. The chain carries TRBV5-6 and TRBJ1-5; D is possibly TRBD1 (5 bases). Germline assignment: CDR1 SGHDT and CDR2 YYEEEE. The CDR3 runs to 12 residues. Trimming removed 4 bases at V and 7 bases at J, with 9 bases between.

The J gene is TRBJ2-7, the V gene TRBV7-2; D is possibly TRBD1 (5 bases). The CDR3 consists of 14 residues. Germline V gene data show CDR1 as SGHTA and CDR2 as FQGNSA. V lost 5 bases and J 6 bases, leaving 17 bases between the germline ends. This chain's CDR3 is CASSQAASQGEQYF. Here the CDR3 DNA reads TGTGCCAGCAGCCAGGCGGCTTCCCAGGGCGAGCAGTACTTC.

The chain recombines TRBV6-4 with TRBJ1-5; 9 bases are a match to TRBD1. Germline V gene lookup returns CDR1 MRHNA and CDR2 SNTAGT. This CDR3 contains 14 residues. V was clipped by 5 bases and J by 7 bases; unmatched bases: 6. In DNA form, the CDR3 reads TGTGCCAGCAGTCAGACAGGGGGGGGCCAGCCCCAGCATTTT. Its protein is CASSQTGGGQPQHF.

This chain uses TRBV10-3 with TRBJ1-6; 7 bases line up with TRBD1. Losses at the gene ends were 0 bases for V and 8 bases for J; bases not matched to a gene: 7. CDR1 and CDR2 from the germline V gene are ENHRY and SYGVKD. This CDR3 has 16 residues. CDR3 sequence reads: CAISESYGTEDSPLHF. CDR3 nucleotides: TGTGCCATCAGTGAGTCCTATGGGACAGAAGATTCACCCCTCCACTTT.

This clone was picked up one time. V gene TRBV7-8 combines with J gene TRBJ2-7; perhaps TRBD1 as D (5 bases). The germline CDR1 and CDR2 sequences are SGHVS and FQNEAQ. Trimming shortened V by 5 bases and J by 1 base, and 21 bases separated the two germline ends. The CDR3 is 17 amino acids. The DNA for the CDR3 is TGTGCCAGCAGCGCCACACAGGCCGGATGGTATTCCTACGAGCAGTACTTC. Translated, it gives CASSATQAGWYSYEQYF. Together with reference TRBV7-8 and TRBJ2-7, the CDR3 gives the full variable domain: GAGVSQSPRYKVAKRGQDVALRCDPISGHVSLFWYQQALGQGPEFLTYFQNEAQLDKSGLPSDRFFAERPEGSVSTLKIQRTQQEDSAVYLCASSATQAGWYSYEQYFGPGTRLTVT.

The V gene is TRBV5-1, the J gene TRBJ2-2, with a tentative D call TRBD1 (6 bases). V lost 0 bases and J 2 bases, leaving 11 bases between the germline ends. The germline V gene encodes CDR1 SGHRS and CDR2 YFSETQ. CDR3 length: 16 residues. DNA for the CDR3: TGCGCCAGCAGCTTGGTTCAGGGGATCAACACCGGGGAGCTGTTTTTT. As protein: CASSLVQGINTGELFF.

This chain joins TRBV5-1 and TRBJ2-1; 11 bases line up with TRBD2. CDR3 length equals 16 residues. Trimming cost V 5 bases and J 7 bases; bases outside gene matches: 11. The germline V gene encodes CDR1 SGHRS and CDR2 YFSETQ. The CDR3 here is CASSPTGTSGRNEQFF. The CDR3 DNA is TGCGCCAGCAGTCCAACCGGGACTAGCGGTAGGAATGAGCAGTTCTTC.

The V and J genes are TRBV28 and TRBJ1-3; D uncertain. The CDR3 is 15 amino acids. Germline CDR1 and CDR2: MDHEN and SYDVKM. V was shortened by 2 bases and J by 3 bases, with 11 bases between the two germline ends. The CDR3 DNA reads as TGTGCCAGCAGTTTAGAGCCGGCAAATGGAAACACCATATATTTT. This gives the protein CASSLEPANGNTIYF.

This clone was seen a handful of times. The chain has TRBV18 and TRBJ1-2; D remains ambiguous. The CDR3 contains 14 residues. Germline CDR1 KGHSH, CDR2 LQKENI. V dropped 3 bases and J dropped 1 base, with 9 bases sitting between them. The CDR3 nucleotides read TGTGCCAGCTCACCTGGGCAGGTTAACTATGGCTACACCTTC. Translation: CASSPGQVNYGYTF.

A few counts support this clone. The V gene is TRBV7-9, the J gene TRBJ1-2; no reliable D call. This CDR3 is 12 amino acids long. The V and J ends lost 1 base and 7 bases respectively, with 7 bases between them. Per the germline V gene, CDR1 is SEHNR and CDR2 is FQNEAQ (reference sequence). The CDR3 region has the DNA TGTGCCAGCAGCTTAGTCAATGGTGGCTACACCTTC. This encodes CASSLVNGGYTF.

This rearrangement joins TRBV5-1 to TRBJ2-7, with a weak D call TRBD2 (5 bases). Germline V CDR1 and CDR2: SGHRS, YFSETQ. With 0 bases removed from V and 1 base from J, the gap between germline ends came to 8 bases. This CDR3 spans 14 amino acids. The CDR3 sequence: CASSLASTSYEQYF. The CDR3 coding sequence is TGCGCCAGCAGCTTGGCTAGCACTTCCTACGAGCAGTACTTC.

The J gene is TRBJ2-7, the V gene TRBV10-3; maybe TRBD1 (5 bases). Deletions cut 4 bases from V and 1 base from J, with 11 bases between. The CDR3 totals 14 residues. Germline V gene data show CDR1 as ENHRY and CDR2 as SYGVKD. CDR3 bases: TGTGCCATCAGTGGACAGACGGATTCCTACGAGCAGTACTTC. Its translation is CAISGQTDSYEQYF.

The chain recombines TRBV6-5 with TRBJ2-7; D gene unclear. Germline loops: CDR1 MNHEY, CDR2 SVGAGI. The CDR3 consists of 12 residues. V dropped 5 bases and J dropped 6 bases, with 11 bases sitting between them. The CDR3 nucleotides are TGTGCCAGCAGTCCCTTTCATGGCGAGCAGTACTTC. It specifies CASSPFHGEQYF.

The J gene is TRBJ1-5, the V gene TRBV30; D unclear. CDR3 length: 15 residues. Trimming took 2 bases from V and 4 from J, leaving 15 bases between them. CDR1 and CDR2 (germline): GTSNPN, SVGIG (reference sequence). The CDR3 protein is CAWSLGSRVNQPQHF. The DNA for the CDR3 is TGTGCCTGGAGTTTGGGCAGCCGGGTTAATCAGCCCCAGCATTTT.

This chain links TRBV29-1 with TRBJ2-5; TRBD2 might be the D (7 bases). This CDR3 is built from 16 residues. V shed 6 bases and J shed 5 bases, with 25 bases lying between them. CDR1 SQVTM and CDR2 ANQGSEA come from the germline V gene. This chain's CDR3 is CSVYDPWGGVGETQYF. CDR3 bases: TGCAGCGTCTACGACCCATGGGGGGGCGTCGGGGAGACCCAGTACTTC.

The chain employs TRBV2 and TRBJ2-5; D unresolved. V shed 6 bases and J shed 7 bases, with 9 bases lying between them. The germline V gene has CDR1 SNHLY and CDR2 FYNNEI. The CDR3 runs to 11 residues. CDR3 loop: CASSPKGTQYF. CDR3 nucleotide sequence: TGTGCCAGCAGCCCTAAAGGGACCCAGTACTTC.

In this sample, this clone turned up once. CDR3: CASSLGLPGRLAYEQYF. The CDR3 DNA follows: TGTGCCAGCAGCTTAGGTCTTCCCGGACGGCTAGCCTACGAGCAGTACTTC. The chain uses TRBV7-2 and TRBJ2-7; no firm D call. Germline V lookup: CDR1 SGHTA, CDR2 FQGNSA. This CDR3 has 17 amino acids. V was clipped by 1 base and J by 2 bases, with 18 bases between them.

This clone appeared a few times. V usage is TRBV6-5 and J usage is TRBJ2-1, with 10 positions matching TRBD1. CDR1 and CDR2 (germline): MNHEY, SVGAGI. The ends lost 5 bases at V and 6 bases at J; junction bases unmatched: 4. The CDR3 loop spans 14 amino acids. CDR3 region: CASSVDRGPNEQFF. The CDR3 DNA is TGTGCCAGCAGTGTAGACAGGGGGCCCAATGAGCAGTTCTTC.

The chain employs TRBV2 and TRBJ2-3; TRBD1 matches at 9 bases. V was pared by 9 bases and J by 4 bases, with 14 bases of the junction left unmatched. CDR1 SNHLY and CDR2 FYNNEI come from the germline V gene. This CDR3 is built from 16 residues. CDR3 nucleotides: TGTGCCAGAGGGAACGCCGGGACAGGGCTCCCAGATACGCAGTATTTT. It yields the protein CARGNAGTGLPDTQYF. The full variable domain, rest sourced from reference TRBV2 and TRBJ2-3, is EPEVTQTPSHQVTQMGQEVILRCVPISNHLYFYWYRQILGQKVEFLVSFYNNEISEKSEIFDDQFSVERPDGSNFTLKIRSTKLEDSAMYFCARGNAGTGLPDTQYFGPGTRLTVL.

The table lists this clone with a count of one. This chain connects TRBV7-8 to TRBJ2-7; 7 nucleotides line up with TRBD2. Germline CDR1 reads SGHVS; CDR2 reads FQNEAQ. With 2 bases clipped from V and 7 bases from J, the junction kept 23 bases outside the gene matches. This CDR3 region has 19 residues. In DNA form, the CDR3 reads TGTGCCAGCAGCTTAACTTCTTTCCGGGATTATCTTAAAGCGGGAGAGCAGTACTTC. Its protein product is CASSLTSFRDYLKAGEQYF.

The V and J genes are TRBV20-1 and TRBJ1-1; D gene ambiguous. Trimming removed 7 bases from V and 1 base from J, with 7 bases in between. Germline-derived CDR1 and CDR2 are DFQATT and SNEGSKA (reference sequence). The CDR3 is 11 residues long. In DNA form, the CDR3 reads TGCAGTGGGCTCGCGAACACTGAAGCTTTCTTT. This codes for CSGLANTEAFF.

V gene TRBV28 combines with J gene TRBJ1-5, with unresolved D. The V end was cut by 1 base, the J end by 0 bases, with 13 bases between. The CDR3 loop spans 17 amino acids. Germline lookup yields CDR1 MDHEN and CDR2 SYDVKM. CDR3 sequence (DNA): TGTGCCAGCAGTTTATCGCTAATACAGAATAGCAATCAGCCCCAGCATTTT. This codes for CASSLSLIQNSNQPQHF.

The rearrangement uses TRBV11-2 and TRBJ2-7, with 8 bases fitting TRBD2. V was clipped by 2 bases and J by 5 bases; unmatched bases: 8. CDR1 and CDR2 from the germline V gene are SGHAT and FQNNGV. The CDR3 is made up of 15 amino acids. The CDR3 nucleotides read TGTGCCAGCAGCTTAACGCGGGGGGATCTCGACGAGCAGTACTTC. It codes for CASSLTRGDLDEQYF.

This chain joins TRBV5-1 and TRBJ2-5; D is uncertain. Germline V gene lookup returns CDR1 SGHRS and CDR2 YFSETQ. The CDR3 runs 13 residues. V shed 6 bases and J shed 4 bases, with 13 bases lying between them. The CDR3 coding sequence is TGCGCCAGCAAGTCGTCTGGAATAGAGACCCAGTACTTC. It encodes CASKSSGIETQYF.

V usage is TRBV7-8 and J usage is TRBJ2-3; 10 nucleotides agree with TRBD1. This CDR3 comprises 16 residues. The V segment lost 6 bases and the J segment 3 bases; nucleotides outside the gene matches: 9. Germline lookup yields CDR1 SGHVS and CDR2 FQNEAQ. The DNA of the CDR3 is TGTGCCAGCAGACCACGACAGGGGGCAGGAACAGATACGCAGTATTTT. Amino acid sequence: CASRPRQGAGTDTQYF. The complete variable domain, with remaining parts taken from reference TRBV7-8 and TRBJ2-3, reads GAGVSQSPRYKVAKRGQDVALRCDPISGHVSLFWYQQALGQGPEFLTYFQNEAQLDKSGLPSDRFFAERPEGSVSTLKIQRTQQEDSAVYLCASRPRQGAGTDTQYFGPGTRLTVL.